This is a list of T cell receptor beta chains from one sample in a study of blood T cell repertoires in COVID-19. The repertoire was sequenced with immunoSEQ multiplex PCR; TCRdb's copy has only in-frame clones and lacks some. The data hold 130,000 to 150,000 clones, with about 84% observed a single time. The specimen sequenced was peripheral blood. Every receptor here comes from a man between 60 and 70 years old with active or convalescent COVID-19. Both conserved end residues are part of each CDR3. The D gene is left open where the match is weak. Clone sizes are given selectively: once, few, many, or a class where the clone is expanded.

clone size: NA
J gene: TRBJ2-4
V gene: TRBV9
D gene: NA
CDR3 protein: CASSVDGGSNIQYF
CDR3 DNA: TGTGCCAGCAGCGTAGATGGGGGGTCGAACATTCAGTACTTC

clone size: NA
J gene: TRBJ2-5
V gene: TRBV7-9
D gene: TRBD1
CDR3 protein: CASSLGQGVGETQYF
CDR3 DNA: TGTGCCAGCAGCTTGGGACAGGGGGTTGGCGAGACCCAGTACTTC

clone size: NA
J gene: TRBJ2-6
V gene: TRBV5-1
D gene: NA
CDR3 protein: CASSLGGSSGANVLTF
CDR3 DNA: TGCGCCAGCAGCTTGGGCGGAAGCTCTGGGGCCAACGTCCTGACTTTC

clone size: NA
J gene: TRBJ2-1
V gene: TRBV24-1
D gene: NA
CDR3 protein: CATSDPGDVSSYNEQFF
CDR3 DNA: TGTGCCACCAGTGACCCGGGGGACGTGAGCTCCTACAATGAGCAGTTCTTC

clone size: NA
J gene: TRBJ1-2
V gene: TRBV19
D gene: NA
CDR3 protein: CASSISLQGEVYGYTF
CDR3 DNA: TGTGCCAGTAGTATAAGTCTTCAAGGGGAAGTCTATGGCTACACCTTC

clone size: NA
J gene: TRBJ1-1
V gene: TRBV15
D gene: TRBD1
CDR3 protein: CATSIGTVNEAFF
CDR3 DNA: TGTGCCACCAGCATAGGGACAGTGAATGAAGCTTTCTTT

clone size: few
J gene: TRBJ2-3
V gene: TRBV6-6
D gene: NA
CDR3 protein: CASSGSGGTDTQYF
CDR3 DNA: TGTGCCAGCAGCGGGAGTGGGGGCACAGATACGCAGTATTTT

clone size: NA
J gene: TRBJ1-1
V gene: TRBV5-8
D gene: NA
CDR3 protein: CASSLGRGRNTEAFF
CDR3 DNA: TGTGCCAGCAGCTTGGGACGGGGTCGAAACACTGAAGCTTTCTTT

clone size: NA
J gene: TRBJ1-2
V gene: TRBV5-8
D gene: NA
CDR3 protein: CASSLPEGRGYTF
CDR3 DNA: TGTGCCAGCAGCCTACCGGAGGGGCGGGGCTACACCTTC

clone size: NA
J gene: TRBJ2-7
V gene: TRBV6-2/TRBV6-3
D gene: TRBD2
CDR3 protein: CASSRLAGVYEQYF
CDR3 DNA: TGTGCCAGCAGCCGACTAGCGGGAGTTTACGAGCAGTACTTC

clone size: NA
J gene: TRBJ2-2
V gene: TRBV9
D gene: NA
CDR3 protein: CASSVVAPPTGELFF
CDR3 DNA: TGTGCCAGCAGCGTAGTAGCGCCGCCCACCGGGGAGCTGTTTTTT

clone size: NA
J gene: TRBJ2-1
V gene: TRBV5-4
D gene: TRBD2
CDR3 protein: CASRLTSGGKNNEQFF
CDR3 DNA: TGTGCCAGCAGGTTAACTAGCGGGGGGAAGAACAATGAGCAGTTCTTC

clone size: NA
J gene: TRBJ1-6
V gene: TRBV4-2
D gene: TRBD1
CDR3 protein: CASSPSPDRGMSPLHF
CDR3 DNA: TGTGCCAGCAGCCCCTCCCCGGACAGGGGAATGTCACCCCTCCACTTT

clone size: NA
J gene: TRBJ2-1
V gene: TRBV7-6
D gene: TRBD2
CDR3 protein: CASSSTPGTSGRPLDEQFF
CDR3 DNA: TGTGCCAGCAGCTCAACCCCCGGGACTAGCGGGAGACCGTTGGATGAGCAGTTCTTC

clone size: once
J gene: TRBJ2-4
V gene: TRBV5-1
D gene: NA
CDR3 protein: CASSSHSSDIQYF
CDR3 DNA: TGCGCCAGCAGCTCCCACAGTAGCGACATTCAGTACTTC

clone size: NA
J gene: TRBJ2-3
V gene: TRBV4-3
D gene: NA
CDR3 protein: CASSQDRGTLTDTQYF
CDR3 DNA: TGCGCCAGCAGCCAAGATCGAGGAACATTGACAGATACGCAGTATTTT

clone size: NA
J gene: TRBJ1-1
V gene: TRBV11-2
D gene: NA
CDR3 protein: CASSLGGGRTEAFF
CDR3 DNA: TGTGCCAGCAGCTTAGGGGGGGGTAGGACTGAAGCTTTCTTT

clone size: NA
J gene: TRBJ2-5
V gene: TRBV2
D gene: NA
CDR3 protein: CASGANRETQYF
CDR3 DNA: TGTGCCAGCGGGGCTAACCGGGAGACCCAGTACTTC

clone size: NA
J gene: TRBJ2-7
V gene: TRBV4-2
D gene: NA
CDR3 protein: CASSQDLGGTYEQYF
CDR3 DNA: TGTGCCAGCAGCCAAGATCTCGGCGGGACCTACGAGCAGTACTTC

clone size: NA
J gene: TRBJ2-2
V gene: TRBV10-3
D gene: NA
CDR3 protein: CAILADSPLTGELFF
CDR3 DNA: TGTGCCATCCTTGCCGACTCTCCTCTCACCGGGGAGCTGTTTTTT

clone size: NA
J gene: TRBJ2-1
V gene: TRBV7-2
D gene: NA
CDR3 protein: CASSPLRRSWNEQFF
CDR3 DNA: TGTGCCAGCAGCCCCCTACGAAGAAGTTGGAATGAGCAGTTCTTC

clone size: NA
J gene: TRBJ2-7
V gene: TRBV5-1
D gene: NA
CDR3 protein: CASSLDQRRYEQYF
CDR3 DNA: TGCGCCAGCAGCTTGGATCAGCGCCGCTACGAGCAGTACTTC

clone size: NA
J gene: TRBJ1-2
V gene: TRBV4-2
D gene: NA
CDR3 protein: CASSQVGGGGYTF
CDR3 DNA: TGTGCCAGCAGCCAAGTCGGGGGTGGAGGCTACACCTTC

clone size: NA
J gene: TRBJ1-4
V gene: TRBV18
D gene: NA
CDR3 protein: CASSQTDSSLNEKLFF
CDR3 DNA: TGTGCCAGCTCGCAGACAGATTCCTCTCTTAATGAAAAACTGTTTTTT

clone size: once
J gene: TRBJ1-3
V gene: TRBV28
D gene: TRBD1
CDR3 protein: CASSFSRQGGGNTIYF
CDR3 DNA: TGTGCCAGCAGTTTTTCGAGACAGGGGGGGGGAAACACCATATATTTT

clone size: NA
J gene: TRBJ1-2
V gene: TRBV7-2
D gene: TRBD1
CDR3 protein: CASSTRTGQRGGGYTF
CDR3 DNA: TGTGCCAGCAGCACCAGAACGGGACAGCGGGGGGGTGGCTACACCTTC

clone size: NA
J gene: TRBJ2-7
V gene: TRBV15
D gene: TRBD1
CDR3 protein: CATSRETGDSYEQYF
CDR3 DNA: TGTGCCACCAGCAGAGAGACAGGGGACTCCTACGAGCAGTACTTC

clone size: NA
J gene: TRBJ2-2
V gene: TRBV4-1
D gene: NA
CDR3 protein: CASSPYTGELFF
CDR3 DNA: TGCGCCAGCAGCCCTTACACCGGGGAGCTGTTTTTT

clone size: once
J gene: TRBJ2-5
V gene: TRBV28
D gene: TRBD2
CDR3 protein: CASSKRTGGETQYF
CDR3 DNA: TGTGCCAGCAGTAAACGGACGGGAGGGGAGACCCAGTACTTC

clone size: once
J gene: TRBJ2-2
V gene: TRBV4-1
D gene: NA
CDR3 protein: CASSTQGYTGELFF
CDR3 DNA: TGCGCCAGCAGCACTCAGGGTTACACCGGGGAGCTGTTTTTT

clone size: NA
J gene: TRBJ1-1
V gene: TRBV5-4
D gene: NA
CDR3 protein: CASSLGGRNRVNTEAFF
CDR3 DNA: TGTGCCAGCAGCTTGGGTGGTCGGAACAGGGTGAACACTGAAGCTTTCTTT

clone size: NA
J gene: TRBJ2-7
V gene: TRBV6-5
D gene: TRBD1
CDR3 protein: CASRRSGTGVYEQYF
CDR3 DNA: TGTGCCAGCAGGCGTTCCGGGACAGGGGTCTACGAGCAGTACTTC

clone size: NA
J gene: TRBJ2-1
V gene: TRBV2
D gene: NA
CDR3 protein: CASSRDGSSYNEQFF
CDR3 DNA: TGTGCCAGCAGCCGCGACGGGAGCTCCTACAATGAGCAGTTCTTC

clone size: NA
J gene: TRBJ2-1
V gene: TRBV5-3
D gene: TRBD2
CDR3 protein: CARSATTSASSYNEQFF
CDR3 DNA: TGTGCCAGAAGCGCAACGACTAGCGCAAGCTCCTACAATGAGCAGTTCTTC

clone size: NA
J gene: TRBJ2-7
V gene: TRBV29-1
D gene: TRBD1
CDR3 protein: CSVRDSRYEQYF
CDR3 DNA: TGCAGCGTTCGGGACAGCCGATACGAGCAGTACTTC

clone size: NA
J gene: TRBJ2-7
V gene: TRBV6-5
D gene: NA
CDR3 protein: CASTGVYEQYF
CDR3 DNA: TGTGCCAGCACCGGGGTTTACGAGCAGTACTTC

clone size: NA
J gene: TRBJ2-3
V gene: TRBV7-9
D gene: TRBD2
CDR3 protein: CASSSGLATDTQYF
CDR3 DNA: TGTGCCAGCAGCTCGGGACTAGCGACAGATACGCAGTATTTT

clone size: once
J gene: TRBJ2-5
V gene: TRBV18
D gene: TRBD2
CDR3 protein: CASSPLLAGEETQYF
CDR3 DNA: TGTGCCAGCTCACCGCTTCTAGCGGGAGAAGAGACCCAGTACTTC

clone size: NA
J gene: TRBJ1-2
V gene: TRBV6-1
D gene: TRBD1
CDR3 protein: CASSDVGQGGYTF
CDR3 DNA: TGTGCCAGCAGTGATGTGGGACAGGGTGGCTACACCTTC

clone size: NA
J gene: TRBJ1-2
V gene: TRBV12-3/TRBV12-4
D gene: TRBD1
CDR3 protein: CASSPTGDDGYTF
CDR3 DNA: TGTGCCAGCAGTCCCACAGGGGACGACGGCTACACCTTC

clone size: NA
J gene: TRBJ2-5
V gene: TRBV29-1
D gene: TRBD1
CDR3 protein: CSVGTGEQETQYF
CDR3 DNA: TGCAGCGTTGGGACAGGAGAACAAGAGACCCAGTACTTC

clone size: NA
J gene: TRBJ2-7
V gene: TRBV7-6
D gene: TRBD2
CDR3 protein: CASSPQTSGFSYEQYF
CDR3 DNA: TGTGCCAGCAGCCCACAGACTAGCGGGTTCTCCTACGAGCAGTACTTC

clone size: NA
J gene: TRBJ1-5
V gene: TRBV19
D gene: NA
CDR3 protein: CASSIAENQPQHF
CDR3 DNA: TGTGCCAGTAGTATAGCGGAGAATCAGCCCCAGCATTTT

clone size: NA
J gene: TRBJ1-4
V gene: TRBV30
D gene: NA
CDR3 protein: CAWSRDDANEKLFF
CDR3 DNA: TGTGCCTGGAGTCGGGATGACGCTAATGAAAAACTGTTTTTT

clone size: NA
J gene: TRBJ2-5
V gene: TRBV7-8
D gene: TRBD1
CDR3 protein: CASSFGTGRETQYF
CDR3 DNA: TGTGCCAGCAGCTTCGGGACAGGGAGAGAGACCCAGTACTTC

clone size: NA
J gene: TRBJ1-4
V gene: TRBV28
D gene: NA
CDR3 protein: CASRAGGSREKLFF
CDR3 DNA: TGTGCCAGCAGGGCTGGGGGGAGCCGTGAAAAACTGTTTTTT

clone size: NA
J gene: TRBJ2-1
V gene: TRBV7-9
D gene: NA
CDR3 protein: CASSLAMGLEEQFF
CDR3 DNA: TGTGCCAGCAGCTTAGCCATGGGGCTGGAAGAGCAGTTCTTC

clone size: NA
J gene: TRBJ2-1
V gene: TRBV29-1
D gene: TRBD2
CDR3 protein: CSVERLASGTSDEQFF
CDR3 DNA: TGCAGCGTTGAAAGGCTCGCTAGCGGGACATCGGATGAGCAGTTCTTC

clone size: NA
J gene: TRBJ2-5
V gene: TRBV28
D gene: NA
CDR3 protein: CASSLQETQYF
CDR3 DNA: TGTGCCAGCAGCCTTCAAGAGACCCAGTACTTC

clone size: once
J gene: TRBJ2-7
V gene: TRBV10-3
D gene: NA
CDR3 protein: CAISGLAEGPYEQYF
CDR3 DNA: TGTGCCATCAGTGGTTTAGCGGAGGGGCCCTACGAGCAGTACTTC

clone size: NA
J gene: TRBJ2-7
V gene: TRBV2
D gene: TRBD1
CDR3 protein: CASSEVGEQGAYEQYF
CDR3 DNA: TGTGCCAGCAGTGAAGTGGGGGAACAGGGGGCTTACGAGCAGTACTTC

clone size: NA
J gene: TRBJ2-2
V gene: TRBV6-5
D gene: NA
CDR3 protein: CASRFSSGGELFF
CDR3 DNA: TGTGCCAGCAGGTTCAGTTCGGGCGGGGAGCTGTTTTTT

clone size: NA
J gene: TRBJ1-6
V gene: TRBV5-4
D gene: NA
CDR3 protein: CASSPFGGGHSPLHF
CDR3 DNA: TGTGCCAGCAGCCCCTTTGGGGGGGGGCATTCACCCCTCCACTTT

clone size: few
J gene: TRBJ2-5
V gene: TRBV18
D gene: NA
CDR3 protein: CASSPLSREETQYF
CDR3 DNA: TGTGCCAGCTCACCACTTTCCAGGGAAGAGACCCAGTACTTC

clone size: few
J gene: TRBJ2-1
V gene: TRBV5-1
D gene: TRBD2
CDR3 protein: CASSPSGTNEQFF
CDR3 DNA: TGCGCCAGCAGCCCTAGCGGGACTAATGAGCAGTTCTTC

clone size: NA
J gene: TRBJ1-1
V gene: TRBV4-3
D gene: NA
CDR3 protein: CASSPRNTEAFF
CDR3 DNA: TGCGCCAGCAGCCCGCGGAACACTGAAGCTTTCTTT